A single sample is the source of the 10 T cell receptor beta chains below, sequenced in a study of cytomegalovirus exposure and HLA in healthy donors. The PCR used 60 Vbeta and 13 Jbeta primers. TCRdb's copy holds only in-frame clones and misses some; the assay was immunoSEQ multiplex PCR. The data contain 110,000 or so clones, over 8.5% of them singletons. The sequencing sample was made of PBMCs. These receptors all come from a woman aged 40 to 55 in good health and CMV-seropositive.

The rearrangement uses TRBV5-1 and TRBJ1-4; the match to TRBD1 covers 10 bases. The trim removed 3 bases at V and 8 bases at J, leaving 4 bases unmatched. The length of the CDR3 is 14 residues. CDR1 is SGHRS, CDR2 YFSETQ, per germline. CDR3 in DNA: TGCGCCAGCAGCTCCCGGACAGGGGGGGAAAAACTGTTTTTT. Translating gives CASSSRTGGEKLFF.

This clone occurred a few times. The chain recombines TRBV11-1 with TRBJ1-1, with 10 bases identical to TRBD1. The CDR3 consists of 16 residues. J gave up 1 base and V 5 bases, and 7 bases lay outside the gene matches. Germline assignment: CDR1 SGHAT and CDR2 FQDESV (reference sequence). CDR3 nucleotides: TGTGCCAGCAGCCCAAGATGGGACAGGGGGAACACTGAAGCTTTCTTT. It specifies CASSPRWDRGNTEAFF.

This clone was counted a few times. The rearrangement uses TRBV2 and TRBJ1-1; D gene uncertain. The CDR3 length is 12 residues. Looked up from germline, CDR1 is SNHLY and CDR2 is FYNNEI. Deletions cut 10 bases from V and 1 base from J, with 10 bases between. This CDR3 is CAITAKNTEAFF. Written as DNA, the CDR3 is TGTGCCATTACAGCTAAGAACACTGAAGCTTTCTTT. Combining the CDR3 with reference TRBV2 and TRBJ1-1 gives the whole variable domain EPEVTQTPSHQVTQMGQEVILRCVPISNHLYFYWYRQILGQKVEFLVSFYNNEISEKSEIFDDQFSVERPDGSNFTLKIRSTKLEDSAMYFCAITAKNTEAFFGQGTRLTVV.

The gene calls are TRBV10-3 and TRBJ1-1; D gene uncertain. There are 11 residues in the CDR3. V was trimmed by 3 bases and J by 12 bases, leaving 11 bases between them. From germline, CDR1 is ENHRY and CDR2 SYGVKD. CDR3 sequence reads: CAISDSANSFF. The CDR3 DNA follows: TGTGCCATCAGTGATTCCGCGAACTCTTTCTTT.

This sequence joins TRBV21-1 and TRBJ1-1. TRBV21-1 is a recognized pseudogene. The CDR3 totals 14 residues. CDR3 coding DNA: TGTGCCAGCAGCAACCCGGACCTAGCCCCGGGAGCTTTCTTT. It is translated as CASSNPDLAPGAFF.

This clone was seen a handful of times. The rearrangement uses TRBV7-9 and TRBJ1-1, with D possibly matching TRBD1 (6 bases). CDR3 length: 13 residues. Germline CDR1 SEHNR, CDR2 FQNEAQ (reference sequence). Trimming took off 7 bases at V and 0 bases at J, with 9 bases between the two ends. CDR3 nucleotides: TGTGCCAGCAATGGACAGATGAACACTGAAGCTTTCTTT. This gives the protein CASNGQMNTEAFF. The full variable domain, with the rest looked up from reference TRBV7-9 and TRBJ1-1, is DTGVSQNPRHKITKRGQNVTFRCDPISEHNRLYWYRQTLGQGPEFLTYFQNEAQLEKSRLLSDRFSAERPKGSFSTLEIQRTEQGDSAMYLCASNGQMNTEAFFGQGTRLTVV.

This clone showed up just a few times. The chain carries TRBV4-1 and TRBJ2-3; 9 bases map to TRBD2. V shed 5 bases, J shed 1 base, and the junction held 10 bases outside the gene matches. CDR1 and CDR2 from the germline V gene are MGHRA and YSYEKL. The CDR3 has 17 amino acids. The CDR3 DNA reads TGCGCCAGCAGCGCAGATCCTCAGCGGGGGGGCACAGATACGCAGTATTTT. Translated: CASSADPQRGGTDTQYF.

This clone was detected only a few times. The rearrangement joins TRBV5-1 to TRBJ2-1, with 9 bases that match TRBD2. The V segment lost 9 bases and the J segment 3 bases; nucleotides outside the gene matches: 10. The CDR3 loop spans 15 amino acids. CDR1 and CDR2 (germline): SGHRS, YFSETQ. The CDR3 DNA is TGCGCCACGCGGATCGGAGCGGGGGGCTACAATGAGCAGTTCTTC. It yields the protein CATRIGAGGYNEQFF.

This clone was detected many times. The V call is TRBV6-1, the J call TRBJ1-5; D perhaps matches TRBD1 (6 bases). Germline loops: CDR1 MNHNS, CDR2 SASEGT. Trimming removed 6 bases from V and 5 bases from J, with 17 bases in between. The CDR3 totals 15 residues. DNA of the CDR3: TGTGCCAGCAGACAGGGTCGGGGAATTCATCAGCCCCAGCATTTT. Encoded protein: CASRQGRGIHQPQHF.

This clone was observed a handful of times. The chain links TRBV5-1 to TRBJ2-7; the match to TRBD1 covers 10 bases. CDR3 length equals 15 residues. The trim removed 3 bases at V and 5 bases at J, leaving 8 bases unmatched. Germline-derived CDR1 and CDR2 are SGHRS and YFSETQ. CDR3 nucleotide sequence: TGCGCCAGCAGCTGGGGCGGGACAGGGGTGGACGAGCAGTACTTC. It translates to CASSWGGTGVDEQYF.